Listed here is a single T cell receptor beta chain. The ends were cut back, 2 bases at V and 0 bases at J, with 17 bases in the middle. The CDR3 runs 19 residues. Germline-derived CDR1 and CDR2 are LNHDA and SQIVND (reference sequence). The sample originates from a study of shared T cell receptors in the human thymus. Measured with immunoSEQ multiplex PCR; TCRdb has only the in-frame clones, and not every one. This sample has fewer than 700,000 clones, with around 89% found just once. In addition, the sample was reused for a study of human thymus T cells.

The clonotype was recovered from a boy under two years old with a congenital heart defect. Sequencing was done on a sample of thymocytes. The chain joins TRBV19 to TRBJ2-6, with a weak D call TRBD1 (5 bases). CDR3 bases: TGTGCCAGTAGTATACCTCGGACAATCCCGGTCTCTGGGGCCAACGTCCTGACTTTC. Encoded protein: CASSIPRTIPVSGANVLTF.